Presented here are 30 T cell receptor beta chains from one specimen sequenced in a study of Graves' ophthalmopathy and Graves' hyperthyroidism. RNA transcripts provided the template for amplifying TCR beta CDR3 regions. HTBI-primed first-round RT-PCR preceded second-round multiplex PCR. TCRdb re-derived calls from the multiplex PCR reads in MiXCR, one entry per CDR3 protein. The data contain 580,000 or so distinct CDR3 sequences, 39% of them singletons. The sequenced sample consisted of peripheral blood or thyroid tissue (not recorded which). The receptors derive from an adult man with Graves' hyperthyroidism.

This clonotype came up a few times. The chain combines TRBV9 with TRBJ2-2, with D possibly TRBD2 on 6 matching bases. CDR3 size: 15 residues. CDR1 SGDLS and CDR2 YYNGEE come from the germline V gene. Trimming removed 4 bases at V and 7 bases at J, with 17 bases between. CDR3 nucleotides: TGTGCCAGCAGCTTAGGAGGGTTTGGTCGCGGGGAGCTGTTTTTT. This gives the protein CASSLGGFGRGELFF.

CDR3 bases: TGTGCCAGCAGCTCCCGACTAGCCAGCACAGATACGCAGTACTTC. This sequence encodes CASSSRLASTDTQYF. The chain carries TRBV7-2 and TRBJ2-5; 7 bases agree with TRBD2. The V segment lost 4 bases and the J segment 11 bases; nucleotides outside the gene matches: 16. CDR1 SGHTA and CDR2 FQGNSA come from the germline V gene. The CDR3 contains 15 residues.

The CDR3 coding sequence is TGCAGCGCCTGGACAGGACAAGAGACCCAGTACTTC. It yields the protein CSAWTGQETQYF. The chain couples TRBV29-1 to TRBJ2-5; 7 nucleotides align to TRBD1. The CDR3 has 12 amino acids. CDR1 and CDR2 from the germline V gene are SQVTM and ANQGSEA. The ends lost 7 bases at V and 2 bases at J; junction bases unmatched: 4.

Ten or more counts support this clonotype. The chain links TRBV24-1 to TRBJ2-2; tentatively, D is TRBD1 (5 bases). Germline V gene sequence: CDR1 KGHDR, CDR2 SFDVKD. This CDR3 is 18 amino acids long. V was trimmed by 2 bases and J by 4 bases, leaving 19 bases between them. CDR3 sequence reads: CATSDSMDTLRGTGELFF. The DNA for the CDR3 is TGTGCCACCAGTGATTCCATGGATACCCTAAGGGGCACCGGGGAGCTGTTTTTT.

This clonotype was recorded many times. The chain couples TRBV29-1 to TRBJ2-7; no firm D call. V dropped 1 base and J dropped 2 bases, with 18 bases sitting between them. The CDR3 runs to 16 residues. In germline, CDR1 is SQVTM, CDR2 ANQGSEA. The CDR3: CSVEGPGTPRTYEQYF. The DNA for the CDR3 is TGCAGCGTTGAAGGACCAGGAACCCCGCGTACCTACGAGCAGTACTTC.

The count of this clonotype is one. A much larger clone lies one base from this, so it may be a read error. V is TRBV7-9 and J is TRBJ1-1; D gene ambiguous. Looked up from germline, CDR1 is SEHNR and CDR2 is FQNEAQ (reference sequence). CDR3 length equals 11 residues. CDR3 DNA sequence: TGTGCCAGCAGCTTGGATTGGCGAGCTTCCTTT. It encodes CASSLDWRASF.

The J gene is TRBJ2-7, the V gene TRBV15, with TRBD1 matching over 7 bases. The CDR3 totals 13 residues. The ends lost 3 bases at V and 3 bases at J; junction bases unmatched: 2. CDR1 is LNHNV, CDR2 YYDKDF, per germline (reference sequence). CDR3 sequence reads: CATSRTGYYEQYF. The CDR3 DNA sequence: TGTGCCACCAGCAGGACAGGGTACTACGAGCAGTACTTC.

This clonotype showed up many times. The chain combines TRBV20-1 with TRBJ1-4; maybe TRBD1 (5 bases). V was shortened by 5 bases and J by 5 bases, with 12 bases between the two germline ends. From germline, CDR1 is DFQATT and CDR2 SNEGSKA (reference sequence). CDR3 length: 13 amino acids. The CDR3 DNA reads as TGCAGTGCTCGAGGGACGGAAAATGAAAAACTGTTTTTT. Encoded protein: CSARGTENEKLFF.

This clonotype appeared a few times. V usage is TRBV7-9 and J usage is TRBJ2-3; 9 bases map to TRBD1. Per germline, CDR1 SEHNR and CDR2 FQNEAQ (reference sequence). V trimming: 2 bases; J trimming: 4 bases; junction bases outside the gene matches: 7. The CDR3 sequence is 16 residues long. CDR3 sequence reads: CASSLRGQGWSDTQYF. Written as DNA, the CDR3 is TGTGCCAGCAGCTTACGGGGACAGGGTTGGTCAGATACGCAGTATTTT.

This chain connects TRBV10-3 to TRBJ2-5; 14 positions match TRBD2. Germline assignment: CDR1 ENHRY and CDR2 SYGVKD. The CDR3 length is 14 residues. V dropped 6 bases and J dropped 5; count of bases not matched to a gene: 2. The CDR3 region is CAISRLAGGETQYF. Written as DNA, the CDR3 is TGTGCCATCAGCCGACTAGCGGGAGGGGAGACCCAGTACTTC.

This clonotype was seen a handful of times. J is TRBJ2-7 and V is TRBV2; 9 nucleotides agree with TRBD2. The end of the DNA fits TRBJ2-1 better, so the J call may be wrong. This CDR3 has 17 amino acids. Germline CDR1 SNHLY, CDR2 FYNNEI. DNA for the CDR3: TGTGCCAGCAGTGACTCAGGGCTAGCGGGGACCTACAATGAGCAGTTCTTC. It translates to CASSDSGLAGTYNEQFF.

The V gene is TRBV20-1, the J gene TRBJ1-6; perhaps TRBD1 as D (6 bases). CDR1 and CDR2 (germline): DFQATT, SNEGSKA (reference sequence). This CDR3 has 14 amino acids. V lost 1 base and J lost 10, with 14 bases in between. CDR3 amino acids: CSARGGQGTSPLHF. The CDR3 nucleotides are TGCAGTGCTAGAGGAGGTCAGGGGACATCACCCCTCCACTTT.

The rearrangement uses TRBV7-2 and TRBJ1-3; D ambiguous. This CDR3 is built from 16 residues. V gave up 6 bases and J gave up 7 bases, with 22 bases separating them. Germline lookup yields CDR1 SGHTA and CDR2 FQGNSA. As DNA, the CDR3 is TGTGCCAGCAGTCCGAACCCCCCCTGGGAGCCCAACACCATATATTTT. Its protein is CASSPNPPWEPNTIYF.

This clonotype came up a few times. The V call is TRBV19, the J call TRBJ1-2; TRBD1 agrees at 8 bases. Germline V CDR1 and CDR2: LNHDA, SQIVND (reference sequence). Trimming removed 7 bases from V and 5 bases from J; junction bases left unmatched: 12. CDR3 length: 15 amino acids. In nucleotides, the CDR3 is TGTGCCAGTACCAGAGCCTGGACAGGGAAGTATGGCTACACCTTC. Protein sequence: CASTRAWTGKYGYTF.

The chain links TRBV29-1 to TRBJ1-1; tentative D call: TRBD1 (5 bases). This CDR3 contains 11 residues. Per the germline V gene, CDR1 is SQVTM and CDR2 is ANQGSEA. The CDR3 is CSRGERTEAFF. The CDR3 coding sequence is TGCAGTCGGGGGGAGCGGACTGAAGCTTTCTTT.

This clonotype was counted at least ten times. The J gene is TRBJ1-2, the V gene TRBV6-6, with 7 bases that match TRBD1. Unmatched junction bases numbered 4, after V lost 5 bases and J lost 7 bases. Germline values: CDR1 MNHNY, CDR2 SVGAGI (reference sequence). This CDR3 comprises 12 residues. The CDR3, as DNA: TGTGCCAGCAGTAACGGACAGGTTGGCTACACCTTC. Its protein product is CASSNGQVGYTF.

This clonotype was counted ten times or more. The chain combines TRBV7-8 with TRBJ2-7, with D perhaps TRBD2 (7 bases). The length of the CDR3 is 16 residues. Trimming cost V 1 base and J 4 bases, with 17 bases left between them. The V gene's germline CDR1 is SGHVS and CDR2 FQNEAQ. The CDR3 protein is CASSLVGGAPLYEQYF. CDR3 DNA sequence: TGTGCCAGCAGCTTAGTGGGGGGGGCCCCGCTATACGAGCAGTACTTC.

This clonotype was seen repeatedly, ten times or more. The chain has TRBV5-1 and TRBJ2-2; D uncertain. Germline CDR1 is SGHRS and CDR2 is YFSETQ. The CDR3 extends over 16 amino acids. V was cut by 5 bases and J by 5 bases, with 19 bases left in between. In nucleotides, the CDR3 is TGCGCCAGCAGTGTTAGCCTCCTCCTAACGACCGGGGAGCTGTTTTTT. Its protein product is CASSVSLLLTTGELFF.

CDR3 loop: CAIRGGGENTDTQYF. In DNA, the CDR3 is TGTGCCATCAGAGGCGGAGGGGAAAATACAGATACGCAGTATTTT. The chain couples TRBV10-3 to TRBJ2-3, with D perhaps TRBD2 (6 bases). This CDR3 has 15 amino acids. Germline V gene sequence: CDR1 ENHRY, CDR2 SYGVKD. The ends were cut back, 6 bases at V and 3 bases at J, with 16 bases in the middle.

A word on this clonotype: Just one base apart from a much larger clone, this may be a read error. CDR3 DNA: TGTGCCAGCAGACTCCGGACAGTCTCTGGAAACACCATACATTTT. Amino acid sequence: CASRLRTVSGNTIHF. The chain recombines TRBV6-6 with TRBJ1-3, with D perhaps TRBD1 (6 bases). Germline V lookup: CDR1 MNHNY, CDR2 SVGAGI (reference sequence). The CDR3 totals 15 residues.

CDR3 coding DNA: TGTGCCAGCAGCTTAAGAGCCCGGGGTAGCAGGGATACGCAGTACTTC. It yields the protein CASSLRARGSRDTQYF. The V call is TRBV7-9, the J call TRBJ2-7; TRBD1 or TRBD2 may be the D gene (5 bases each). CDR3 length: 16 residues. Between the trimmed V and J ends, which lost 2 bases and 9 bases, there was a span of 23 bases. CDR1 SEHNR and CDR2 FQNEAQ come from the germline V gene (reference sequence).

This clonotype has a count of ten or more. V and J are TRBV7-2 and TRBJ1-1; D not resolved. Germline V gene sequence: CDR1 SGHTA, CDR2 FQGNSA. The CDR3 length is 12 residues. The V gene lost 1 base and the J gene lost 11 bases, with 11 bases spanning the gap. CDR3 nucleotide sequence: TGTGCCAGCAGCTTAGGAGGTGGAGGTGCTTTCTTT. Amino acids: CASSLGGGGAFF.

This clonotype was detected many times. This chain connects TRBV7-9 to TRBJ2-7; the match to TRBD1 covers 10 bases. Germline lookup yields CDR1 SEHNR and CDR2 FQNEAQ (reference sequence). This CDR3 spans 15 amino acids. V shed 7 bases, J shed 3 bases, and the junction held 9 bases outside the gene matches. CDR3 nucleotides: TGTGCCAGCAACCGCGGACAGGGGGTGGACTACGAGCAGTACTTC. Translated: CASNRGQGVDYEQYF.

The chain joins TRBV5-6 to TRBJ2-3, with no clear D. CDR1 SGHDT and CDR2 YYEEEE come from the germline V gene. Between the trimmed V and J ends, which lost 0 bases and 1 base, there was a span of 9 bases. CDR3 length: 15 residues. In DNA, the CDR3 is TGTGCCAGCAGCTTGGCTCCCGTCCGCACAGATACGCAGTATTTT. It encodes CASSLAPVRTDTQYF.

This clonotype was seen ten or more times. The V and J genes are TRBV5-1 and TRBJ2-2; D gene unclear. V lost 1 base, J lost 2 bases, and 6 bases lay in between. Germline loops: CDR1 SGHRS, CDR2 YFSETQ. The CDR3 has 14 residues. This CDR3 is CASSLTPNTGELFF. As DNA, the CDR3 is TGCGCCAGCAGCTTGACACCTAACACCGGGGAGCTGTTTTTT.

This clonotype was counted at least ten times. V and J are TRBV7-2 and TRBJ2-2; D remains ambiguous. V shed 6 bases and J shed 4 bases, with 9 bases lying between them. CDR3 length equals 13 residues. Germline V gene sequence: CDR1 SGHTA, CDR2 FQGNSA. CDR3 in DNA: TGTGCCAGCAGACTACAGAGCACCGGGGAGCTGTTTTTT. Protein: CASRLQSTGELFF. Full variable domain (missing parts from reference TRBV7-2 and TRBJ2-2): GAGVSQSPSNKVTEKGKDVELRCDPISGHTALYWYRQSLGQGLEFLIYFQGNSAPDKSGLPSDRFSAERTGGSVSTLTIQRTQQEDSAVYLCASRLQSTGELFFGEGSRLTVL.

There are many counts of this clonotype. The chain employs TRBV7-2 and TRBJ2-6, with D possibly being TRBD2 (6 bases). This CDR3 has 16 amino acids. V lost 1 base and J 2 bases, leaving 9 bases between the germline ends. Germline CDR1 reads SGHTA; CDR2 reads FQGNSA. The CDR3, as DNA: TGTGCCAGCAGCTTAGATCGGAGGGCTGGGGCCAACGTCCTGACTTTC. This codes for CASSLDRRAGANVLTF.

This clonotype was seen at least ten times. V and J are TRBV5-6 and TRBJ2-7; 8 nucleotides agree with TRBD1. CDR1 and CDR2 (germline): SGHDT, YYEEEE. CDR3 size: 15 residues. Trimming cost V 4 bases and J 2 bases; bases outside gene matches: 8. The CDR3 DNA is TGTGCCAGCAGCACGACAGGGGCGACTCCCTACGAGCAGTACTTC. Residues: CASSTTGATPYEQYF.

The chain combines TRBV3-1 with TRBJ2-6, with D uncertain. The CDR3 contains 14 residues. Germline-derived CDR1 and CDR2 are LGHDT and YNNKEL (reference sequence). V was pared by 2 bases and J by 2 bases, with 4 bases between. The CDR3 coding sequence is TGTGCCAGCAGCCAAAAAGCTGGGGCCAACGTCCTGACTTTC. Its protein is CASSQKAGANVLTF.

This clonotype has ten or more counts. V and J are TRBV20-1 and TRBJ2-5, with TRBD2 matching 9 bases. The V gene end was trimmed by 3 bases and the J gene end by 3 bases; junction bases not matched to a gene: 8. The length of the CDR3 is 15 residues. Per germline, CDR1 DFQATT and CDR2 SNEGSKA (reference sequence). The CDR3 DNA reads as TGCAGTGCTAGTTCCCTAGCGGGACTAGAAGAGACCCAGTACTTC. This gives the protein CSASSLAGLEETQYF.